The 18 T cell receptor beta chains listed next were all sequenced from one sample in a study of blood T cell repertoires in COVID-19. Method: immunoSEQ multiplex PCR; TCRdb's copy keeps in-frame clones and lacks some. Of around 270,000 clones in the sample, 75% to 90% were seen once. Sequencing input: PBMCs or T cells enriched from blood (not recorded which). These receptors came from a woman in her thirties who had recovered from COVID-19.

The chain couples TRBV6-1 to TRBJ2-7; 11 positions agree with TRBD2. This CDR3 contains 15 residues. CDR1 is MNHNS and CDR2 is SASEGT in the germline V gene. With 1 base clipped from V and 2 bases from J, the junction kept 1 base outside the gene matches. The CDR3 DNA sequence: TGTGCCAGCAGTGAAGGGACTAGCGGGCCCTACGAGCAGTACTTC. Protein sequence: CASSEGTSGPYEQYF.

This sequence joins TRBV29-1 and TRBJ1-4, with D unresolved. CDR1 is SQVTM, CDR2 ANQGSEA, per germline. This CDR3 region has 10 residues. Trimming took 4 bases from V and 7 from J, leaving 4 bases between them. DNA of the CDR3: TGCAGCGTTGTTAGTGAAAAACTGTTTTTT. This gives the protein CSVVSEKLFF.

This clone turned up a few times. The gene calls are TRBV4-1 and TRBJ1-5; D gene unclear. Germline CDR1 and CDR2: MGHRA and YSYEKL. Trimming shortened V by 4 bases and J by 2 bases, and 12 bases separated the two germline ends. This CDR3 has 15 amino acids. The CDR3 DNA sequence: TGCGCCAGCAGCCTAGGAGTTGGAGGCAATCAGCCCCAGCATTTT. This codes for CASSLGVGGNQPQHF.

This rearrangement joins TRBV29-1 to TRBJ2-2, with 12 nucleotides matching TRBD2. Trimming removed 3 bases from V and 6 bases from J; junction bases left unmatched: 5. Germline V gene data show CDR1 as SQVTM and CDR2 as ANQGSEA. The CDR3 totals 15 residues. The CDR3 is CSVETSGRGAGELFF. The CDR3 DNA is TGCAGCGTTGAGACTAGCGGGAGAGGGGCCGGGGAGCTGTTTTTT.

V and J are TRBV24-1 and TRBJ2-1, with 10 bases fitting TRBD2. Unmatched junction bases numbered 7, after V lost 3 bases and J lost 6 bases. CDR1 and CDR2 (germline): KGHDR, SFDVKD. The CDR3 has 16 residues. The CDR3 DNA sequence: TGTGCCACCAGTGATCCGAGGAGCGGGAGGGCCAATGAGCAGTTCTTC. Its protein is CATSDPRSGRANEQFF.

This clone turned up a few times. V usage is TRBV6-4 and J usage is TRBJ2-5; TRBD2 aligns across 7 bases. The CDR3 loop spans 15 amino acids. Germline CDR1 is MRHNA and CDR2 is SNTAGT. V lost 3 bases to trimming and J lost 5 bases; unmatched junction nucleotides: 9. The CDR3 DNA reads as TGTGCCAGCAGTGAAGTTGCGGGAGAGGGGGAGACCCAGTACTTC. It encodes CASSEVAGEGETQYF.

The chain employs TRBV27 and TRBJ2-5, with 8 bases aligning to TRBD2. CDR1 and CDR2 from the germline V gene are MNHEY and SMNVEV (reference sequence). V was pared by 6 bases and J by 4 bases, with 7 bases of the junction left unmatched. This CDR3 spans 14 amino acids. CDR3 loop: CASSSGLVRETQYF. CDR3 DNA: TGTGCCAGCAGCTCGGGACTAGTGAGAGAGACCCAGTACTTC.

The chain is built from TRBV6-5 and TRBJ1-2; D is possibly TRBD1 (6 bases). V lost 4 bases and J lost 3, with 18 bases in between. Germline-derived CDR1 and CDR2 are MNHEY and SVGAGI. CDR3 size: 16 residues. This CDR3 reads CASSSRQGIGDYGYTF. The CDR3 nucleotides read TGTGCCAGCAGTTCGCGGCAGGGGATTGGGGACTATGGCTACACCTTC.

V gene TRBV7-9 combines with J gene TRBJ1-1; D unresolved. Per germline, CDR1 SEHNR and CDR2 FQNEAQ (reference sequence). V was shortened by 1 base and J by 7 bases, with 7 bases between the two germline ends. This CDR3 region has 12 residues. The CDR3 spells CASSLGAREAFF. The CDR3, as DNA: TGTGCCAGCAGCTTAGGGGCGCGTGAAGCTTTCTTT.

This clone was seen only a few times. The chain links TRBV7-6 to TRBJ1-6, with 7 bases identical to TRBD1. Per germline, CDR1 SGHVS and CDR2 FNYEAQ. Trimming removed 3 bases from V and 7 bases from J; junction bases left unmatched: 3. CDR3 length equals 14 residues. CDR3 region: CASSLGQLNSPLHF. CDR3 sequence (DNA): TGTGCCAGCAGCTTGGGACAGTTGAATTCACCCCTCCACTTT.

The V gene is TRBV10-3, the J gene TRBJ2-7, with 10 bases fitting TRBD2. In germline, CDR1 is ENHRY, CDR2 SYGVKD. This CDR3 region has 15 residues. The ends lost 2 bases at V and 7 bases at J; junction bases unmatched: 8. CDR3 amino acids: CAISEKGTSEMEQYF. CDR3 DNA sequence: TGTGCCATCAGTGAGAAAGGGACTAGCGAGATGGAGCAGTACTTC.

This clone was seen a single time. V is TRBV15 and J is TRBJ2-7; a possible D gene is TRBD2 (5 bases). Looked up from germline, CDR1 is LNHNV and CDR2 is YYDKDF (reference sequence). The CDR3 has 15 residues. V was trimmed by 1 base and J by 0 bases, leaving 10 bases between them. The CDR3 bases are TGTGCCACCAGCAGAGGGTGGGGAGCCTCCTACGAGCAGTACTTC. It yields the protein CATSRGWGASYEQYF.

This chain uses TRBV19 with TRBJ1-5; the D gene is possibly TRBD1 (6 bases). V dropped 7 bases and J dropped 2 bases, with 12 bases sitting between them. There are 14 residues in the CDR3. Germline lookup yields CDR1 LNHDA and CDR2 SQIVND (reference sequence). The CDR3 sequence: CASNRDRGNQPQHF. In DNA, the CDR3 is TGTGCCAGTAACAGGGATAGGGGCAATCAGCCCCAGCATTTT.

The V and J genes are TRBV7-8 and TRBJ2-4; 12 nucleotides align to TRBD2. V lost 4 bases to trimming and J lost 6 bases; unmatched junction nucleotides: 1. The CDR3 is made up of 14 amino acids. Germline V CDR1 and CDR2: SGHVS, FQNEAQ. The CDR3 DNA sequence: TGTGCCAGCAGCTCTAGCGGGAGGGTAAACATTCAGTACTTC. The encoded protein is CASSSSGRVNIQYF.

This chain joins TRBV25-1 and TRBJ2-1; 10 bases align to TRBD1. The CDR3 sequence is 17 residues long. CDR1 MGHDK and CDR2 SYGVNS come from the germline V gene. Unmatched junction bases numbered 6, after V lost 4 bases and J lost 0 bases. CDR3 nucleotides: TGTGCCAGCAGTGGGGGACAGGGGACCAGCTCCTACAATGAGCAGTTCTTC. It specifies CASSGGQGTSSYNEQFF. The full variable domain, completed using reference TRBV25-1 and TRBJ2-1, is EADIYQTPRYLVIGTGKKITLECSQTMGHDKMYWYQQDPGMELHLIHYSYGVNSTEKGDLSSESTVSRIRTEHFPLTLESARPSHTSQYLCASSGGQGTSSYNEQFFGPGTRLTVL.

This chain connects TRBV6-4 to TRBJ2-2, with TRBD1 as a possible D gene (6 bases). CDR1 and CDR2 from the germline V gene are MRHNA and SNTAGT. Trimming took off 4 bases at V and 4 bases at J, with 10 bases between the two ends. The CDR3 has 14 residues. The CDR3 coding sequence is TGTGCCAGCAGTGCGACAGGACCCACCGGGGAGCTGTTTTTT. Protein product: CASSATGPTGELFF.

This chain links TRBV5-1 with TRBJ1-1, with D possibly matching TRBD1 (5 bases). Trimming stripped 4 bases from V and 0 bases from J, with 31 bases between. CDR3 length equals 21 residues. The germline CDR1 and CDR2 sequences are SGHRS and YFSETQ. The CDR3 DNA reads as TGCGCCAGCAGCGGCGGAGCGGGACTAGCTCTGTCGACGAGTTTGAACACTGAAGCTTTCTTT. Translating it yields CASSGGAGLALSTSLNTEAFF.

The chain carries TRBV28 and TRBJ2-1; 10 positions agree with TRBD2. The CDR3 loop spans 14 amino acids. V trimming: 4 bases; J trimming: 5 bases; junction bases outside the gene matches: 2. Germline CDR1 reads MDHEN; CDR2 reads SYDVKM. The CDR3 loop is CASSSGTSDNEQFF. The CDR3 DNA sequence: TGTGCCAGCAGTTCCGGGACTAGCGACAATGAGCAGTTCTTC.